The clone carrying this T cell receptor (beta chain) appeared many times. Its antigen is not identified. Germline V lookup: CDR1 KGHSH, CDR2 LQKENI. The CDR3 spans 15 residues. With 4 bases clipped from V and 3 bases from J, the junction kept 5 bases outside the gene matches. Using its own MiXCR run on the 5' RACE reads, TCRdb lists one record per CDR3 protein. The repertoire consists of approximately 37,000 distinct CDR3 sequences, with roughly 7.9% occurring once and the leading ten covering 9.5% to 15%. This entry comes from a study of early T cells in non-severe SARS-CoV-2 infection. Across the study: Sequenced material consisted of bulk RNA (from unsorted whole blood), and chains were unpaired.

Study observations and caveats: Matching against VDJdb likely underestimated virus-specific expansions, favoring anti-spike CD8.

Sequenced here: whole blood, sampled at baseline. The sequence was collected from an adult who was a healthcare worker with PCR-confirmed SARS-CoV-2 infection or an uninfected control (not recorded which). The V gene is TRBV18, the J gene TRBJ2-2; 7 bases are a match to TRBD1. Here the CDR3 reads CASSRGQMDTGELFF. As DNA, the CDR3 is TGTGCCAGCTCACGGGGACAGATGGACACCGGGGAGCTGTTTTTT.